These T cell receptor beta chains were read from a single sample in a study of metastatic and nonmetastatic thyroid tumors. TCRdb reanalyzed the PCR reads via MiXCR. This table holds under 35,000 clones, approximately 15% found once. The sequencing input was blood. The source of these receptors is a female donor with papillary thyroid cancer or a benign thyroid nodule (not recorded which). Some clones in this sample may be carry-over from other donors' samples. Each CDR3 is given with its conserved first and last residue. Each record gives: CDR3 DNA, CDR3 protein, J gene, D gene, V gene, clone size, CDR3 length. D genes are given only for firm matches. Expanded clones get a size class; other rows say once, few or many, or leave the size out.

CDR3 DNA: TGCGCCAGCAGCCAAGAGGGGTGGGAGAACACTGAAGCTTTCTTT
CDR3 protein: CASSQEGWENTEAFF
J gene: TRBJ1-1
D gene: NA
V gene: TRBV4-1
clone size: many
CDR3 length: 15

CDR3 DNA: TGTGCCAGCAGCTTAACACGTCACGATCAGCCCCAGCATTTT
CDR3 protein: CASSLTRHDQPQHF
J gene: TRBJ1-5
D gene: NA
V gene: TRBV7-2
clone size: NA
CDR3 length: 14

CDR3 DNA: TGTGCCAGCAGCCCTTTTACTAGCGGGGGCGCCGGGGAGCTGTTTTTT
CDR3 protein: CASSPFTSGGAGELFF
J gene: TRBJ2-2
D gene: TRBD2
V gene: TRBV28
clone size: few
CDR3 length: 16

CDR3 DNA: TGCGCCAGCAGCCAAGGAGACAGCAACTCTGGGGCCAACGTCCTGACTTTC
CDR3 protein: CASSQGDSNSGANVLTF
J gene: TRBJ2-6
D gene: NA
V gene: TRBV4-3
clone size: many
CDR3 length: 17

CDR3 DNA: TGTGCCAGCAGTCCCTCTGGAGGGGGGAAACGCTACGAGCAGTACTTC
CDR3 protein: CASSPSGGGKRYEQYF
J gene: TRBJ2-7
D gene: NA
V gene: TRBV6-4
clone size: many
CDR3 length: 16

CDR3 DNA: TGTGCCAGCTCACTGGGAGGGGGACCATCTCAGCCCCAGCATTTT
CDR3 protein: CASSLGGGPSQPQHF
J gene: TRBJ1-5
D gene: NA
V gene: TRBV18
clone size: many
CDR3 length: 15

CDR3 DNA: TGCAGTGCTAGAGATCCATGGGGGGGAGGGGAGCAGTACTTC
CDR3 protein: CSARDPWGGGEQYF
J gene: TRBJ2-7
D gene: TRBD2
V gene: TRBV20-1
clone size: NA
CDR3 length: 14

CDR3 DNA: TGTGCCAGTAGCCTGGGGAATCGGGGGCAACAGCCCCAGCATTTT
CDR3 protein: CASSLGNRGQQPQHF
J gene: TRBJ1-5
D gene: NA
V gene: TRBV19
clone size: many
CDR3 length: 15

CDR3 DNA: TGTGCCTGGAGTTTTACAGGTAGCTCCTACGAGCAGTACTTC
CDR3 protein: CAWSFTGSSYEQYF
J gene: TRBJ2-7
D gene: NA
V gene: TRBV30
clone size: many
CDR3 length: 14

CDR3 DNA: TGTGCCAGCCTTACCTACGAAAGGGCGGGGAGGTATGGCTACACCTTC
CDR3 protein: CASLTYERAGRYGYTF
J gene: TRBJ1-2
D gene: NA
V gene: TRBV27
clone size: few
CDR3 length: 16

CDR3 DNA: TGTGCCTGGAGAAACCCTGCCTCAAAGGTTGCCCAGTACTTC
CDR3 protein: CAWRNPASKVAQYF
J gene: TRBJ2-5
D gene: NA
V gene: TRBV30
clone size: many
CDR3 length: 14

CDR3 DNA: TGTGCCGGACACGGACAGGGGACGAGCTCCTACGAGCAGTACTTC
CDR3 protein: CAGHGQGTSSYEQYF
J gene: TRBJ2-7
D gene: TRBD1
V gene: TRBV2
clone size: few
CDR3 length: 15

CDR3 DNA: TGTGCCAGCAGCGTAGAACGGCAGGGCTATGGCTACACCTTC
CDR3 protein: CASSVERQGYGYTF
J gene: TRBJ1-2
D gene: NA
V gene: TRBV9
clone size: many
CDR3 length: 14

CDR3 DNA: TGTGCCAGCAGCTTAGATGGGTTTCACACTGAAGCTTTCTTT
CDR3 protein: CASSLDGFHTEAFF
J gene: TRBJ1-1
D gene: NA
V gene: TRBV11-2
clone size: many
CDR3 length: 14

CDR3 DNA: TGTGCCAGCAGCTCCCGACTAGCGGGATTGACAGATACGCAGTATTTT
CDR3 protein: CASSSRLAGLTDTQYF
J gene: TRBJ2-3
D gene: TRBD2
V gene: TRBV13
clone size: many
CDR3 length: 16

CDR3 DNA: TGTGCCAGCAGATGGACTAGCGGCTCCTACTATCAGTACTTC
CDR3 protein: CASRWTSGSYYQYF
J gene: TRBJ2-7
D gene: TRBD2
V gene: TRBV27
clone size: few
CDR3 length: 14

CDR3 DNA: TGTGCCAGCAGCGTAGGGCTAGCGGGAGGAAATGAGCAGTTCTTC
CDR3 protein: CASSVGLAGGNEQFF
J gene: TRBJ2-1
D gene: TRBD2
V gene: TRBV9
clone size: many
CDR3 length: 15

CDR3 DNA: TGTGCCAGCAGAGAGGCGTATTCCTACGAGCAGTACTTC
CDR3 protein: CASREAYSYEQYF
J gene: TRBJ2-7
D gene: NA
V gene: TRBV6-1
clone size: medium-sized
CDR3 length: 13

CDR3 DNA: TGCAGCGTTGAAGAAGGGGTCTATTACAATGAGCAGTTCTTC
CDR3 protein: CSVEEGVYYNEQFF
J gene: TRBJ2-1
D gene: NA
V gene: TRBV29-1
clone size: many
CDR3 length: 14

CDR3 DNA: TGTGCCAGCAGGGGACTAGCGGACACCGGGGAGCTGTTTTTT
CDR3 protein: CASRGLADTGELFF
J gene: TRBJ2-2
D gene: TRBD2
V gene: TRBV6-2/TRBV6-3
clone size: few
CDR3 length: 14

CDR3 DNA: TGTGCCAGCAGCCTAGCTACCGGTGAGCTGTTTTTT
CDR3 protein: CASSLATGELFF
J gene: TRBJ2-2
D gene: NA
V gene: TRBV7-2
clone size: NA
CDR3 length: 12

CDR3 DNA: TGCGCCAGCAGTAGACAAGGACAGGGAGGGACTGAAGCTTTCTTT
CDR3 protein: CASSRQGQGGTEAFF
J gene: TRBJ1-1
D gene: TRBD1
V gene: TRBV10-1
clone size: many
CDR3 length: 15

CDR3 DNA: TGCGCCAGCAGCTTAGCGTCCGGTCATGAGCAGTTCTTC
CDR3 protein: CASSLASGHEQFF
J gene: TRBJ2-1
D gene: NA
V gene: TRBV5-1
clone size: NA
CDR3 length: 13

CDR3 DNA: TGTGCCAGCATGACAGGGTGCGTCGGAAATGAGCAGTTCTTC
CDR3 protein: CASMTGCVGNEQFF
J gene: TRBJ2-1
D gene: TRBD1
V gene: TRBV6-1
clone size: few
CDR3 length: 14

CDR3 DNA: TGCGCCAGCATCCAATCTATCGGGGGCACAGATACGCAGTATTTT
CDR3 protein: CASIQSIGGTDTQYF
J gene: TRBJ2-3
D gene: NA
V gene: TRBV4-1
clone size: once
CDR3 length: 15

CDR3 DNA: TGTGCCAGCAGTCCGGGACATTCGGAGGACGAGCAGTACTTC
CDR3 protein: CASSPGHSEDEQYF
J gene: TRBJ2-7
D gene: NA
V gene: TRBV12-3/TRBV12-4
clone size: few
CDR3 length: 14

CDR3 DNA: TGTGCCAGCAGTTACTCCGGGACTACAAACAATGAGCAGTTCTTC
CDR3 protein: CASSYSGTTNNEQFF
J gene: TRBJ2-1
D gene: TRBD2
V gene: TRBV6-5
clone size: medium-sized
CDR3 length: 15

CDR3 DNA: TGTGCCACCAGCAGAGACGGTGAGAGCTCTGGGGCCAACGTCCTGACTTTC
CDR3 protein: CATSRDGESSGANVLTF
J gene: TRBJ2-6
D gene: NA
V gene: TRBV15
clone size: medium-sized
CDR3 length: 17

CDR3 DNA: TGCGCCAGCAGTCAGGGGTCCTACGAGCAGTACTTC
CDR3 protein: CASSQGSYEQYF
J gene: TRBJ2-7
D gene: NA
V gene: TRBV5-1
clone size: many
CDR3 length: 12

CDR3 DNA: TGTGCCAGCAGCCCTGGTCCAACGAACACTGAAGCTTTCTTT
CDR3 protein: CASSPGPTNTEAFF
J gene: TRBJ1-1
D gene: NA
V gene: TRBV9
clone size: many
CDR3 length: 14

CDR3 DNA: TGTGCCAGCAGAACGACTAGTTGGGGCGCAGATACGCAGTATTTT
CDR3 protein: CASRTTSWGADTQYF
J gene: TRBJ2-3
D gene: NA
V gene: TRBV28
clone size: NA
CDR3 length: 15